This is a list of T cell receptor beta chains from one sample in a study of cytomegalovirus exposure and HLA in healthy donors. The table came from immunoSEQ multiplex PCR; TCRdb's copy has only in-frame clones and leaves some out. The data hold 95,000 to 150,000 clones, with 80% observed a single time. Sequencing was carried out using PBMCs. These receptors were obtained from a female donor in good health and CMV-seropositive. CDR3s include the opening cysteine and the closing phenylalanine or tryptophan. The order of the fields is CDR3 protein, CDR3 DNA, D gene, clone size, J gene, V gene. D genes are given only for firm matches. Clone size appears in some rows only: once, few, many, or a class for an expanded clone.

cdr3_aa: CASSESSGGYETQYF
cdr3_nt: TGTGCCAGCAGTGAATCCTCGGGGGGCTATGAGACCCAGTACTTC
d_call: NA
clone_size: NA
j_call: TRBJ2-5
v_call: TRBV6-1

cdr3_aa: CASSVVGGGELFF
cdr3_nt: TGTGCCAGCAGCGTAGTAGGAGGCGGGGAGCTGTTTTTT
d_call: NA
clone_size: few
j_call: TRBJ2-2
v_call: TRBV9

cdr3_aa: CASSLITNTGELFF
cdr3_nt: TGTGCCAGCAGTCTAATTACGAACACCGGGGAGCTGTTTTTT
d_call: NA
clone_size: once
j_call: TRBJ2-2
v_call: TRBV5-4

cdr3_aa: CASSLPSRGSLGYTF
cdr3_nt: TGTGCCAGCAGCCTTCCTTCCAGGGGGAGCCTTGGCTACACCTTC
d_call: TRBD1
clone_size: NA
j_call: TRBJ1-2
v_call: TRBV7-9

cdr3_aa: CASSQELHREGVTYEQYF
cdr3_nt: TGCGCCAGCAGCCAAGAGCTCCACAGGGAAGGGGTTACCTACGAGCAGTACTTC
d_call: NA
clone_size: NA
j_call: TRBJ2-7
v_call: TRBV4-1

cdr3_aa: CAWRQDTANTGELFF
cdr3_nt: TGTGCCTGGAGGCAGGACACCGCGAACACCGGGGAGCTGTTTTTT
d_call: NA
clone_size: once
j_call: TRBJ2-2
v_call: TRBV30

cdr3_aa: CASRLATTDTQYF
cdr3_nt: TGTGCCAGCAGACTAGCGACTACAGATACGCAGTATTTT
d_call: TRBD2
clone_size: NA
j_call: TRBJ2-3
v_call: TRBV7-9

cdr3_aa: CASTRVRGNQPQHF
cdr3_nt: TGTGCCAGCACCCGAGTGAGGGGCAATCAGCCCCAGCATTTT
d_call: NA
clone_size: NA
j_call: TRBJ1-5
v_call: TRBV27

cdr3_aa: CASSQGVPDTQYF
cdr3_nt: TGTGCCAGCAGCCAGGGGGTTCCAGATACGCAGTATTTT
d_call: TRBD1
clone_size: NA
j_call: TRBJ2-3
v_call: TRBV6-5

cdr3_aa: CASSVGQGTYGYTF
cdr3_nt: TGTGCCAGCAGCGTAGGACAGGGCACCTATGGCTACACCTTC
d_call: TRBD1
clone_size: NA
j_call: TRBJ1-2
v_call: TRBV9

cdr3_aa: CASSTDRLNTETFF
cdr3_nt: TGCGCCAGCAGCACGGACAGACTGAACACTGAAACTTTCTTT
d_call: NA
clone_size: NA
j_call: TRBJ1-1
v_call: TRBV5-1

cdr3_aa: CASSQDGAPGLLSIQYF
cdr3_nt: TGCGCCAGCAGCCAAGATGGAGCCCCAGGGCTGTTGAGCATTCAGTACTTC
d_call: NA
clone_size: NA
j_call: TRBJ2-4
v_call: TRBV4-3

cdr3_aa: CAWSFQEGTEAFF
cdr3_nt: TGTGCCTGGAGTTTCCAGGAGGGCACTGAAGCTTTCTTT
d_call: NA
clone_size: few
j_call: TRBJ1-1
v_call: TRBV30

cdr3_aa: CASSLTSGPDTQYF
cdr3_nt: TGTGCCAGCAGTCTGACTAGCGGTCCAGATACGCAGTATTTT
d_call: TRBD2
clone_size: NA
j_call: TRBJ2-3
v_call: TRBV7-9

cdr3_aa: CASSVGQGNEQFF
cdr3_nt: TGTGCCAGCAGCGTCGGACAGGGTAATGAGCAGTTCTTC
d_call: TRBD1
clone_size: NA
j_call: TRBJ2-1
v_call: TRBV7-9

cdr3_aa: CAWDTRWVTEAFF
cdr3_nt: TGTGCCTGGGACACTCGCTGGGTCACTGAAGCTTTCTTT
d_call: NA
clone_size: NA
j_call: TRBJ1-1
v_call: TRBV30

cdr3_aa: CAWMGGQGDPKNIQYF
cdr3_nt: TGTGCCTGGATGGGGGGACAGGGGGACCCCAAAAACATTCAGTACTTC
d_call: TRBD1
clone_size: NA
j_call: TRBJ2-4
v_call: TRBV30

cdr3_aa: CASSLHREQPQHF
cdr3_nt: TGTGCCAGCAGCTTACACAGAGAACAGCCCCAGCATTTT
d_call: NA
clone_size: few
j_call: TRBJ1-5
v_call: TRBV7-8

cdr3_aa: CASSPQQGVAYGYTF
cdr3_nt: TGCGCCAGCAGCCCACAACAGGGGGTTGCCTATGGCTACACCTTC
d_call: TRBD1
clone_size: NA
j_call: TRBJ1-2
v_call: TRBV5-1

cdr3_aa: CASSSSLSGGTDTQYF
cdr3_nt: TGTGCCAGCAGTTCATCCCTAAGCGGGGGGACAGATACGCAGTATTTT
d_call: TRBD2
clone_size: NA
j_call: TRBJ2-3
v_call: TRBV6-5

cdr3_aa: CASSSTGTGTDTQYF
cdr3_nt: TGCGCCAGCAGCTCCACCGGGACTGGGACAGATACGCAGTATTTT
d_call: NA
clone_size: NA
j_call: TRBJ2-3
v_call: TRBV5-1

cdr3_aa: CASSIVGRENSPLHF
cdr3_nt: TGTGCCAGTAGTATAGTAGGCAGGGAAAATTCACCCCTCCACTTT
d_call: NA
clone_size: NA
j_call: TRBJ1-6
v_call: TRBV19

cdr3_aa: CASSLGLAGGQETQYF
cdr3_nt: TGTGCCAGCAGCTTGGGACTAGCGGGGGGCCAAGAGACCCAGTACTTC
d_call: TRBD2
clone_size: NA
j_call: TRBJ2-5
v_call: TRBV7-2

cdr3_aa: CASTVGGHNQPQHF
cdr3_nt: TGTGCCAGCACTGTGGGGGGGCACAATCAGCCCCAGCATTTT
d_call: NA
clone_size: NA
j_call: TRBJ1-5
v_call: TRBV6-1

cdr3_aa: CASNLAANTEAFF
cdr3_nt: TGTGCCAGCAATCTGGCTGCGAACACTGAAGCTTTCTTT
d_call: NA
clone_size: NA
j_call: TRBJ1-1
v_call: TRBV6-6

cdr3_aa: CASTWIGTGQETQYF
cdr3_nt: TGCGCCAGCACCTGGATAGGGACAGGCCAAGAGACCCAGTACTTC
d_call: TRBD1
clone_size: NA
j_call: TRBJ2-5
v_call: TRBV5-1

cdr3_aa: CASSGTGRGTEAFF
cdr3_nt: TGTGCCAGCAGTGGAACAGGGCGCGGCACTGAAGCTTTCTTT
d_call: NA
clone_size: NA
j_call: TRBJ1-1
v_call: TRBV2

cdr3_aa: CASGTNNYGYTF
cdr3_nt: TGTGCCAGCGGGACAAATAACTATGGCTACACCTTC
d_call: NA
clone_size: NA
j_call: TRBJ1-2
v_call: TRBV6-1

cdr3_aa: CASSPPRGTGYTEAFF
cdr3_nt: TGTGCCAGCAGTCCTCCCCGGGGGACTGGGTACACTGAAGCTTTCTTT
d_call: NA
clone_size: NA
j_call: TRBJ1-1
v_call: TRBV27

cdr3_aa: CASSPGTADTQYF
cdr3_nt: TGTGCCAGCAGCCCCGGGACAGCAGATACGCAGTATTTT
d_call: TRBD1
clone_size: NA
j_call: TRBJ2-3
v_call: TRBV7-2

cdr3_aa: CASSPLGGSSYEQYF
cdr3_nt: TGTGCCAGCAGTCCTCTAGGAGGGAGCTCCTACGAGCAGTACTTC
d_call: NA
clone_size: few
j_call: TRBJ2-7
v_call: TRBV7-3

cdr3_aa: CASSIRAGGETQYF
cdr3_nt: TGTGCCAGCTCGATTAGGGCAGGGGGGGAGACCCAGTACTTC
d_call: NA
clone_size: NA
j_call: TRBJ2-5
v_call: TRBV6-5

cdr3_aa: CASSYSGQTGNTIYF
cdr3_nt: TGTGCCAGCAGTTACTCGGGGCAGACGGGAAACACCATATATTTT
d_call: NA
clone_size: NA
j_call: TRBJ1-3
v_call: TRBV6-6

cdr3_aa: CASGGANREAFF
cdr3_nt: TGTGCCAGCGGGGGGGCAAACAGAGAAGCTTTCTTT
d_call: NA
clone_size: few
j_call: TRBJ1-1
v_call: TRBV6-6

cdr3_aa: CATRPGENHGYTF
cdr3_nt: TGCGCCACCCGCCCCGGGGAAAACCATGGCTACACCTTC
d_call: NA
clone_size: NA
j_call: TRBJ1-2
v_call: TRBV5-1

cdr3_aa: CASSERGSAGELFF
cdr3_nt: TGTGCCAGCAGTGAACGGGGTAGTGCCGGGGAGCTGTTTTTT
d_call: NA
clone_size: NA
j_call: TRBJ2-2
v_call: TRBV6-1

cdr3_aa: CASSLAGRRGARDTQYF
cdr3_nt: TGTGCCAGCAGCTTAGCGGGAAGGCGGGGGGCTCGGGATACGCAGTATTTT
d_call: TRBD2
clone_size: NA
j_call: TRBJ2-3
v_call: TRBV7-6

cdr3_aa: CASSASIHPSQETQYF
cdr3_nt: TGTGCCAGCAGTGCCTCTATCCACCCCTCACAAGAGACCCAGTACTTC
d_call: NA
clone_size: once
j_call: TRBJ2-5
v_call: TRBV6-1

cdr3_aa: CASSLRGQGAIEQYF
cdr3_nt: TGTGCCAGCAGCTTAAGGGGACAGGGGGCGATTGAGCAGTACTTC
d_call: TRBD1
clone_size: NA
j_call: TRBJ2-7
v_call: TRBV7-9

cdr3_aa: CASSIRGWGRPEAFF
cdr3_nt: TGTGCCAGCAGCATCCGAGGGTGGGGGCGACCTGAAGCTTTCTTT
d_call: NA
clone_size: NA
j_call: TRBJ1-1
v_call: TRBV7-2

cdr3_aa: CASSGPGTGVGDTEAFF
cdr3_nt: TGTGCCAGCAGCGGTCCCGGGACAGGTGTTGGGGACACTGAAGCTTTCTTT
d_call: TRBD1
clone_size: NA
j_call: TRBJ1-1
v_call: TRBV7-6

cdr3_aa: CASSLRGHGYTF
cdr3_nt: TGTGCCAGCTCACTCCGGGGTCATGGCTACACCTTC
d_call: NA
clone_size: many
j_call: TRBJ1-2
v_call: TRBV18

cdr3_aa: CASSLGQGSMVGTEAFF
cdr3_nt: TGTGCCAGCAGCCTCGGACAGGGGTCCATGGTAGGCACTGAAGCTTTCTTT
d_call: TRBD1
clone_size: NA
j_call: TRBJ1-1
v_call: TRBV4-2

cdr3_aa: CASSTSLYNEQFF
cdr3_nt: TGTGCCAGCAGTACATCTTTGTACAATGAGCAGTTCTTC
d_call: NA
clone_size: NA
j_call: TRBJ2-1
v_call: TRBV6-5

cdr3_aa: CASSGGTGGSDEQYF
cdr3_nt: TGCGCCAGCAGCGGGGGGACAGGGGGGTCGGACGAGCAGTACTTC
d_call: TRBD1
clone_size: once
j_call: TRBJ2-7
v_call: TRBV5-1

cdr3_aa: CASSYPTGKGNQPQHF
cdr3_nt: TGTGCCAGCAGTTACCCGACAGGGAAGGGCAATCAGCCCCAGCATTTT
d_call: TRBD1
clone_size: NA
j_call: TRBJ1-5
v_call: TRBV6-5

cdr3_aa: CAFTGEVSPLHF
cdr3_nt: TGTGCCTTTACAGGGGAGGTTTCACCCCTCCACTTT
d_call: TRBD1
clone_size: NA
j_call: TRBJ1-6
v_call: TRBV30

cdr3_aa: CASSLQGDQTGYTF
cdr3_nt: TGCGCCAGCAGCCTCCAGGGTGATCAAACGGGCTACACCTTC
d_call: NA
clone_size: NA
j_call: TRBJ1-2
v_call: TRBV5-1

cdr3_aa: CASSKGGGVLTDTQYF
cdr3_nt: TGTGCCAGTAGCAAAGGGGGAGGGGTCCTCACAGATACGCAGTATTTT
d_call: NA
clone_size: few
j_call: TRBJ2-3
v_call: TRBV19

cdr3_aa: CASSPLAGGREQFF
cdr3_nt: TGTGCCAGCAGTCCCCTAGCGGGGGGCCGAGAGCAGTTCTTC
d_call: TRBD2
clone_size: few
j_call: TRBJ2-1
v_call: TRBV6-1

cdr3_aa: CASSMVRGNRNQPQHF
cdr3_nt: TGTGCCAGTAGTATGGTTAGGGGGAACCGCAATCAGCCCCAGCATTTT
d_call: NA
clone_size: once
j_call: TRBJ1-5
v_call: TRBV19

cdr3_aa: CASSVRGDTGELFF
cdr3_nt: TGTGCCAGCAGTGTCAGGGGTGACACCGGGGAGCTGTTTTTT
d_call: NA
clone_size: NA
j_call: TRBJ2-2
v_call: TRBV2

cdr3_aa: CASSYSDSYSYEQYF
cdr3_nt: TGTGCCAGCAGTTACTCGGACAGTTACTCCTACGAGCAGTACTTC
d_call: NA
clone_size: NA
j_call: TRBJ2-7
v_call: TRBV6-6